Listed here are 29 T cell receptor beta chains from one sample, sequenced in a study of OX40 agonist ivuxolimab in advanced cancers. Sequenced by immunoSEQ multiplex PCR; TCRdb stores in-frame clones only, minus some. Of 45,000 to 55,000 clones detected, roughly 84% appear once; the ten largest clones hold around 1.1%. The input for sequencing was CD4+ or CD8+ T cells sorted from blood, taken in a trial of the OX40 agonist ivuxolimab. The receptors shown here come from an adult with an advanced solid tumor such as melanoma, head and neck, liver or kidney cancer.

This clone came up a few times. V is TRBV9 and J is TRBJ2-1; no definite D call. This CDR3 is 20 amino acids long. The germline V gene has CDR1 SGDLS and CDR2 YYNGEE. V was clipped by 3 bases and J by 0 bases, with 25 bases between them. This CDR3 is CASSAYLRRQPLGSYNEQFF. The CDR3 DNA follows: TGTGCCAGCAGCGCGTATCTTAGAAGGCAACCTCTTGGCTCCTACAATGAGCAGTTCTTC.

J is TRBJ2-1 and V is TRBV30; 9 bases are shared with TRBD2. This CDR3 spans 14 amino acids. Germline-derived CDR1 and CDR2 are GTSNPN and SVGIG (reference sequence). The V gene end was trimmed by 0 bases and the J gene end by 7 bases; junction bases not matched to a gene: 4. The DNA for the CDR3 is TGTGCCTGGAGTGTAGGCGGGAGGGTAAATGAGCAGTTCTTC. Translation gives CAWSVGGRVNEQFF.

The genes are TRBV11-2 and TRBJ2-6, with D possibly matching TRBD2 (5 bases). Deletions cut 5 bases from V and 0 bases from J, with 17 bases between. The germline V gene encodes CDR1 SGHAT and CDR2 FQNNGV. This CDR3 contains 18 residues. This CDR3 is CASSPSWTARSGANVLTF. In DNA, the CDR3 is TGTGCCAGCAGCCCTAGCTGGACTGCACGCTCTGGGGCCAACGTCCTGACTTTC.

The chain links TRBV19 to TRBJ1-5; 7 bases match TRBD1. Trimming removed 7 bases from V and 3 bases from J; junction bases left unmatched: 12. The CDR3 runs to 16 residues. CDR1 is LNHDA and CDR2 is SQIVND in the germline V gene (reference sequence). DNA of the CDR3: TGTGCCAGTACCGAGGGGGCGGCCGGATTCAATCAGCCCCAGCATTTT. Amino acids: CASTEGAAGFNQPQHF.

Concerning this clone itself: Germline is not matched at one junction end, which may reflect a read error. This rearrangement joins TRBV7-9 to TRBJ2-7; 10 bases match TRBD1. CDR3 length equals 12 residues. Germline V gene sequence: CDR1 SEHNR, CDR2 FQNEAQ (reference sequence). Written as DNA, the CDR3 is TGTGCCAGCAGCCCAGGGCGACAGGGGGCCGACTTC. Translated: CASSPGRQGADF.

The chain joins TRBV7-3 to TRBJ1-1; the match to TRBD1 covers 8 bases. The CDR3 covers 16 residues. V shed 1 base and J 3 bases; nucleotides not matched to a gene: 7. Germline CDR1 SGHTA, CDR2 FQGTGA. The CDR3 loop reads CASSLRWGQVDTEAFF. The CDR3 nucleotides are TGTGCCAGCAGCTTAAGGTGGGGACAGGTAGACACTGAAGCTTTCTTT.

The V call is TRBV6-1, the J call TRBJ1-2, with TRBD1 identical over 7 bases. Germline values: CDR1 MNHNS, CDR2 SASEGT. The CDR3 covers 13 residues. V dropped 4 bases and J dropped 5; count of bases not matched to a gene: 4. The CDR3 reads CASSAGTVYGYTF. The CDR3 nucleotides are TGTGCCAGCAGTGCAGGGACAGTATATGGCTACACCTTC.

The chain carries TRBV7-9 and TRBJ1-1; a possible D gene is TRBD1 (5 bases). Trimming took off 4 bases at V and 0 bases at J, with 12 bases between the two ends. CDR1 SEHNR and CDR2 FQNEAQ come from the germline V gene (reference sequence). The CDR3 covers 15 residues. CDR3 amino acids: CASSSGGQMNTEAFF. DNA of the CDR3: TGTGCCAGCAGCTCCGGGGGTCAGATGAACACTGAAGCTTTCTTT.

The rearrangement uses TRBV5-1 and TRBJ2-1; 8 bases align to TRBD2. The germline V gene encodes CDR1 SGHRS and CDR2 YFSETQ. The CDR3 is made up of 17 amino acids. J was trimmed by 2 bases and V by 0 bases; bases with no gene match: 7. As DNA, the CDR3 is TGCGCCAGCAGCTTGGCCCCGGGAGGGCCCCCCTACAATGAGCAGTTCTTC. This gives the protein CASSLAPGGPPYNEQFF. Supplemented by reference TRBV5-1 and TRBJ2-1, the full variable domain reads KAGVTQTPRYLIKTRGQQVTLSCSPISGHRSVSWYQQTPGQGLQFLFEYFSETQRNKGNFPGRFSGRQFSNSRSEMNVSTLELGDSALYLCASSLAPGGPPYNEQFFGPGTRLTVL.

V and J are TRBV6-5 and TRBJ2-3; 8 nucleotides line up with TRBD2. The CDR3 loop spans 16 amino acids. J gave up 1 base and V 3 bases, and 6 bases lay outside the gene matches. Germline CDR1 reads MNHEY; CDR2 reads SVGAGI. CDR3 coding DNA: TGTGCCAGCAGTTATAGGGGGGGACTAGGCACAGATACGCAGTATTTT. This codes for CASSYRGGLGTDTQYF.

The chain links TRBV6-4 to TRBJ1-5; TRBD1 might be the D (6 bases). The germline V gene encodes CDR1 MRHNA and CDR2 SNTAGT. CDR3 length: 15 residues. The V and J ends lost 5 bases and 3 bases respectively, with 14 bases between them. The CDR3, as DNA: TGTGCCAGCAGTCCGGGGGGCGGAAACAATCAGCCCCAGCATTTT. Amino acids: CASSPGGGNNQPQHF.

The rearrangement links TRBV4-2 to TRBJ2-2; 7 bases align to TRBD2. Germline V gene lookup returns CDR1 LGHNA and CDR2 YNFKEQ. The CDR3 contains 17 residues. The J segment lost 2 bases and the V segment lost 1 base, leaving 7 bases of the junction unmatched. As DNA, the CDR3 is TGTGCCAGCAGCCAAGTCGGGGGGACTATAAACACCGGGGAGCTGTTTTTT. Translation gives CASSQVGGTINTGELFF.

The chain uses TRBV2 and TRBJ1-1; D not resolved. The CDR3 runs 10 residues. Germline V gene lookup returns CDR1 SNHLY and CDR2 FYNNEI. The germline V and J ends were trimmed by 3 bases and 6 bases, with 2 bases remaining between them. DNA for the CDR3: TGTGCCAGCAGTGACTCTGAAGCTTTCTTT. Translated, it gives CASSDSEAFF.

Written as DNA, the CDR3 is TGTGCCGGCACCAGTCAGGGCTTGAACACTGAAGCTTTCTTT. Translation gives CAGTSQGLNTEAFF. The V gene is TRBV7-2, the J gene TRBJ1-1; a weak D match, TRBD1 (5 bases). CDR1 SGHTA and CDR2 FQGNSA come from the germline V gene. The CDR3 is 14 residues long. With 11 bases removed from V and 0 bases from J, the gap between germline ends came to 16 bases.

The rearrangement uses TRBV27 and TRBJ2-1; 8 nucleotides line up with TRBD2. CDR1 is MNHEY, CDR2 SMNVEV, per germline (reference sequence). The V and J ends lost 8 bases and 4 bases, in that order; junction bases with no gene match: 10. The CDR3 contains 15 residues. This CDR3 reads CASGPGTSLYNEQFF. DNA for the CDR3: TGTGCCAGCGGACCGGGGACTAGTCTGTACAATGAGCAGTTCTTC.

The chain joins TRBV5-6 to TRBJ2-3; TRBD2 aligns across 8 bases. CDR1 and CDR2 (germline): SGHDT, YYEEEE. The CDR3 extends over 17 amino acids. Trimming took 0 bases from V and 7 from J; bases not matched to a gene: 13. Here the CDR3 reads CASSLAPGGALIYTQYF. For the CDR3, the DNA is TGTGCCAGCAGCTTGGCCCCCGGGGGGGCCTTGATATATACGCAGTATTTT.

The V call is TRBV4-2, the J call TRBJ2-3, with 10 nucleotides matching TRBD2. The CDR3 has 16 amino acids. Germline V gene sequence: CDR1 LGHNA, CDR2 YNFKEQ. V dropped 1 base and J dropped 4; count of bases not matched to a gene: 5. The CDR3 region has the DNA TGTGCCAGCAGCCAAGGATCCGGGACTAGCGCAGATACGCAGTATTTT. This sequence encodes CASSQGSGTSADTQYF.

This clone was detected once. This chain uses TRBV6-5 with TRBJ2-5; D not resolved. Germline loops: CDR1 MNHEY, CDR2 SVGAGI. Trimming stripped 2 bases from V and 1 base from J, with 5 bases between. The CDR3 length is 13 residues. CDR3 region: CASSYGAQETQYF. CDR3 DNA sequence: TGTGCCAGCAGTTACGGAGCCCAAGAGACCCAGTACTTC.

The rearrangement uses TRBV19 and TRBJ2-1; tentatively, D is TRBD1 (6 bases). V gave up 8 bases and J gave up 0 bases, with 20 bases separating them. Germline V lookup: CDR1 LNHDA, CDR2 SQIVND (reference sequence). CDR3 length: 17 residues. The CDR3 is CASSLGAVTDSYNEQFF. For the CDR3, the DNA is TGTGCCAGTTCCTTGGGGGCGGTTACCGACTCCTACAATGAGCAGTTCTTC. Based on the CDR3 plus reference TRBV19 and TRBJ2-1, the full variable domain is DGGITQSPKYLFRKEGQNVTLSCEQNLNHDAMYWYRQDPGQGLRLIYYSQIVNDFQKGDIAEGYSVSREKKESFPLTVTSAQKNPTAFYLCASSLGAVTDSYNEQFFGPGTRLTVL.

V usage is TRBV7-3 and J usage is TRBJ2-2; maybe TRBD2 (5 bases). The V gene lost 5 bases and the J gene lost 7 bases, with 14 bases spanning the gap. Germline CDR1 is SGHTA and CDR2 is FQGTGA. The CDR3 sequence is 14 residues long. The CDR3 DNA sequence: TGTGCCAGCAGCGATCGAAAAGGGAGCGGGGAGCTGTTTTTT. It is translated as CASSDRKGSGELFF.

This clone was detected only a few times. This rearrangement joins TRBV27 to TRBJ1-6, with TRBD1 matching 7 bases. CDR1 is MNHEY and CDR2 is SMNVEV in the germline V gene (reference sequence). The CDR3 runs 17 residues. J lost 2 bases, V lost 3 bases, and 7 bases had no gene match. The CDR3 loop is CASSFSTGRAYNSPLHF. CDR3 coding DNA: TGTGCCAGCAGTTTCTCGACAGGGAGGGCCTATAATTCACCCCTCCACTTT.

The CDR3 sequence is CASSPNREGGGQYF. CDR3 nucleotides: TGTGCCAGCTCACCAAACAGGGAAGGCGGCGGGCAGTACTTC. This sequence joins TRBV18 and TRBJ2-7, with D perhaps matching TRBD1 (6 bases). This CDR3 has 14 amino acids. V was trimmed by 2 bases and J by 9 bases, leaving 17 bases between them. Germline CDR1 KGHSH, CDR2 LQKENI.

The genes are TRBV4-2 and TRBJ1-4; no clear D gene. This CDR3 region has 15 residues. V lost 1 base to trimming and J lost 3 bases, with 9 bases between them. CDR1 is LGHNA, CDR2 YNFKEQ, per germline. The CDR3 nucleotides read TGTGCCAGCAGCCAAGCAGCAGGATCTAATGAAAAACTGTTTTTT. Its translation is CASSQAAGSNEKLFF.

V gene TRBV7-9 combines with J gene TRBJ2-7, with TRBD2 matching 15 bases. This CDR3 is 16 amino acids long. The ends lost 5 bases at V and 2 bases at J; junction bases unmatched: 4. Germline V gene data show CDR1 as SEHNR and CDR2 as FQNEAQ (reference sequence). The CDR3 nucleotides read TGTGCCAGCAGCCCCGGACTAGCGGGAGGGCCCTACGAGCAGTACTTC. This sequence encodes CASSPGLAGGPYEQYF. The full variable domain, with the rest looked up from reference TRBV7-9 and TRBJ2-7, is DTGVSQNPRHKITKRGQNVTFRCDPISEHNRLYWYRQTLGQGPEFLTYFQNEAQLEKSRLLSDRFSAERPKGSFSTLEIQRTEQGDSAMYLCASSPGLAGGPYEQYFGPGTRLTVT.

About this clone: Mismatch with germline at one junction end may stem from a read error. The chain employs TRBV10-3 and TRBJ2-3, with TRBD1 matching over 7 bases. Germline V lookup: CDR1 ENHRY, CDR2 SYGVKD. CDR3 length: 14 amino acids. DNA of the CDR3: TGTGTCATCAAGGGGGCCTTTAGCACAGATACGCAGTATTTT. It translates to CVIKGAFSTDTQYF.

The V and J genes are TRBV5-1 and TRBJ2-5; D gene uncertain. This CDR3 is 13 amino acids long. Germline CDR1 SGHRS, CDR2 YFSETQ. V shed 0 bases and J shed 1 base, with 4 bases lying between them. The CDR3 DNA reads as TGCGCCAGCAGCTTGGCCGCCCAAGAGACCCAGTACTTC. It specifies CASSLAAQETQYF.

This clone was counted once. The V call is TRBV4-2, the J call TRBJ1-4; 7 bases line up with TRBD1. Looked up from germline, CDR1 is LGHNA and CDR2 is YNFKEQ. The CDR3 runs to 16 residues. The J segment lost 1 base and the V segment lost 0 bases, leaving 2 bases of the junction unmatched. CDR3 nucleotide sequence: TGTGCCAGCAGCCAAGAAGGGGGCCTAACTAATGAAAAACTGTTTTTT. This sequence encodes CASSQEGGLTNEKLFF.

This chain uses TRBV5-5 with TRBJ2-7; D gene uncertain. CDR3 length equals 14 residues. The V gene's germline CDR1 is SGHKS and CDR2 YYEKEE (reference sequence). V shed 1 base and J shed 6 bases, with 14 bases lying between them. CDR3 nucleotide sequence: TGTGCCAGCAGCTTGAGGCCAGGATCATCCGAGCAGTACTTC. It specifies CASSLRPGSSEQYF.

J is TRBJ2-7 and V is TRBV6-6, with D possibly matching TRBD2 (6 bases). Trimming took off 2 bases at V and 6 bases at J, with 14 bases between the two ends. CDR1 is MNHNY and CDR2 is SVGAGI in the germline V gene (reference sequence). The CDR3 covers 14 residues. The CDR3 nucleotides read TGTGCCAGCAGTTACGGGCGGGACCCCCTCGAGCAGTACTTC. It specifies CASSYGRDPLEQYF.